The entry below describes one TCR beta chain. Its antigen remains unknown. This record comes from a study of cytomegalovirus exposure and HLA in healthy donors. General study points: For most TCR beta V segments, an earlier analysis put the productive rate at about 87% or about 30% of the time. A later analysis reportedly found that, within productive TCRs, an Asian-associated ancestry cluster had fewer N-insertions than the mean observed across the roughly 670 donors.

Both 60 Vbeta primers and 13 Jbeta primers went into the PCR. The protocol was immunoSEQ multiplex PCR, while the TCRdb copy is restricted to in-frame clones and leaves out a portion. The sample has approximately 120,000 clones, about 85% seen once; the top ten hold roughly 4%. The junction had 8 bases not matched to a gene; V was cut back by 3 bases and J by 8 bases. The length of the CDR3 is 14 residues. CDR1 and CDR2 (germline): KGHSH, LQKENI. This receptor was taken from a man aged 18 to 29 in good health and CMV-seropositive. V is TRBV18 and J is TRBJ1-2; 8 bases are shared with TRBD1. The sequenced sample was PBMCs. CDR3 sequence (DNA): TGTGCCAGCTCACCGGACAGGGAGGCTGGGGGCTACACCTTC. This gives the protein CASSPDREAGGYTF.